Following are 25 T cell receptor beta chains from one sample sequenced in a study of technical replicates of blood from several donors. Assay: immunoSEQ multiplex PCR; the TCRdb copy retains only in-frame clones and omits some. This table has 68,000 or so clones, 91% appearing once. Material for sequencing was PBMCs. Receptor source: a human donor in good health. Some clones in this sample may be carry-over from other donors' samples.

The genes are TRBV4-3 and TRBJ2-2; D remains unclear. Trimming took off 5 bases at V and 5 bases at J, with 6 bases between the two ends. The germline V gene encodes CDR1 LGHNA and CDR2 YSLEER. The CDR3 totals 12 residues. The CDR3 coding sequence is TGCGCCAGCAGCTCATTTACCGGGGAGCTGTTTTTT. It yields the protein CASSSFTGELFF.

The gene calls are TRBV4-1 and TRBJ1-2; TRBD1 matches 9 bases. Germline V CDR1 and CDR2: MGHRA, YSYEKL. Trimming at V came to 0 bases and at J to 5 bases, leaving 10 bases not matched to a gene. The CDR3 runs 17 residues. The DNA of the CDR3 is TGCGCCAGCAGCCAAGATTTCGGACAGGGGCCCCCATATGGCTACACCTTC. Protein: CASSQDFGQGPPYGYTF.

V is TRBV4-3 and J is TRBJ2-6, with D perhaps matching TRBD1 (6 bases). V lost 4 bases to trimming and J lost 2 bases, with 21 bases between them. The CDR3 has 19 amino acids. Germline assignment: CDR1 LGHNA and CDR2 YSLEER. In DNA form, the CDR3 reads TGCGCCAGCAGCCTCATGCCCCGCTGGGGGCAGGCTGGGGCCAACGTCCTGACTTTC. It translates to CASSLMPRWGQAGANVLTF.

The chain has TRBV10-3 and TRBJ1-1; maybe TRBD1 (5 bases). Germline CDR1 reads ENHRY; CDR2 reads SYGVKD. CDR3 length equals 13 residues. V was clipped by 4 bases and J by 0 bases, with 6 bases between them. The CDR3 sequence: CAISGTLNTEAFF. The CDR3 DNA reads as TGTGCCATCAGTGGGACATTGAACACTGAAGCTTTCTTT.

This clone was recorded once. This chain links TRBV7-9 with TRBJ1-3; possible D gene TRBD1, 5 bases. Germline V lookup: CDR1 SEHNR, CDR2 FQNEAQ (reference sequence). The CDR3 consists of 13 residues. V lost 4 bases, J lost 7 bases, and 11 bases lay in between. CDR3 in amino acids: CASSSRTINTIYF. The CDR3 DNA is TGTGCCAGCAGCTCCCGGACAATTAACACCATATATTTT.

The rearrangement joins TRBV6-1 to TRBJ1-2, with D possibly being TRBD1 (5 bases). Germline V gene sequence: CDR1 MNHNS, CDR2 SASEGT. The germline V and J ends were trimmed by 8 bases and 10 bases, with 26 bases remaining between them. The CDR3 has 15 amino acids. The DNA for the CDR3 is TGTGCCAGCCTCTGGGCTCGGGGGATCAAGGAGGTCTACACCTTC. This gives the protein CASLWARGIKEVYTF.

This clone was picked up one time. The rearrangement uses TRBV18 and TRBJ1-5; 10 positions match TRBD1. The CDR3 spans 19 residues. Germline loops: CDR1 KGHSH, CDR2 LQKENI. The V and J ends lost 3 bases and 0 bases, in that order; junction bases with no gene match: 11. The CDR3 sequence is CASSPTPGQGPDSNQPQHF. The DNA of the CDR3 is TGTGCCAGCTCACCGACACCGGGACAGGGGCCTGATAGCAATCAGCCCCAGCATTTT.

In its sample, this clone was seen once. J is TRBJ2-3 and V is TRBV19; possible D gene TRBD1, 5 bases. Looked up from germline, CDR1 is LNHDA and CDR2 is SQIVND (reference sequence). This CDR3 region has 14 residues. The V end lost 6 bases, the J end lost 2 bases, and 12 bases lay between the germline ends. The DNA of the CDR3 is TGTGCCAGTAGCATCGACAGATCCACAGATACGCAGTATTTT. The encoded protein is CASSIDRSTDTQYF.

The gene calls are TRBV4-2 and TRBJ1-2; 7 bases line up with TRBD1. Germline assignment: CDR1 LGHNA and CDR2 YNFKEQ. This CDR3 region has 16 residues. V lost 0 bases, J lost 4 bases, and 8 bases stayed unmatched. In nucleotides, the CDR3 is TGTGCCAGCAGCCAAGATCTCGACAGGGCCCTCTATGGCTACACCTTC. It translates to CASSQDLDRALYGYTF.

V is TRBV2 and J is TRBJ2-7, with 7 bases lining up with TRBD1. Trimming cost V 8 bases and J 0 bases; bases outside gene matches: 4. This CDR3 has 13 residues. CDR1 and CDR2 (germline): SNHLY, FYNNEI. This CDR3 reads CASQRDSSYEQYF. The CDR3, as DNA: TGTGCCAGCCAACGGGACAGCTCCTACGAGCAGTACTTC.

This chain joins TRBV5-4 and TRBJ1-2; a weak D match, TRBD1 (6 bases). Trimming took off 3 bases at V and 3 bases at J, with 21 bases between the two ends. This CDR3 region has 17 residues. CDR1 is SGHNT and CDR2 is YYREEE in the germline V gene (reference sequence). The CDR3 loop is CASSSYVGGQIDYGYTF. DNA of the CDR3: TGTGCCAGCAGCTCATATGTGGGGGGGCAGATCGACTATGGCTACACCTTC.

The genes are TRBV6-4 and TRBJ2-2; perhaps TRBD1 as D (6 bases). Trimming stripped 9 bases from V and 2 bases from J, with 13 bases between. Germline values: CDR1 MRHNA, CDR2 SNTAGT. This CDR3 has 14 residues. CDR3 in amino acids: CASRPGVNTGELFF. The CDR3 coding sequence is TGTGCCAGTCGCCCAGGGGTAAACACCGGGGAGCTGTTTTTT.

The rearrangement uses TRBV7-3 and TRBJ2-3; 13 bases are shared with TRBD2. V was pared by 2 bases and J by 4 bases, with 0 bases of the junction left unmatched. The CDR3 extends over 15 amino acids. The V gene's germline CDR1 is SGHTA and CDR2 FQGTGA. This CDR3 reads CASSLGLAGADTQYF. DNA for the CDR3: TGTGCCAGCAGCTTAGGACTAGCGGGAGCAGATACGCAGTATTTT.

V and J are TRBV27 and TRBJ1-1; TRBD1 agrees at 7 bases. J lost 3 bases, V lost 8 bases, and 6 bases had no gene match. Looked up from germline, CDR1 is MNHEY and CDR2 is SMNVEV (reference sequence). The CDR3 loop spans 13 amino acids. The CDR3 nucleotides are TGTGCCAGCGGAACTGACAGGGACACTGAAGCTTTCTTT. Protein sequence: CASGTDRDTEAFF.

The chain has TRBV15 and TRBJ1-2; D unresolved. This CDR3 contains 16 residues. Trimming stripped 2 bases from V and 4 bases from J, with 17 bases between. From germline, CDR1 is LNHNV and CDR2 YYDKDF (reference sequence). CDR3 sequence: CATSRRQNSGIYGYTF. CDR3 in DNA: TGTGCCACCAGCAGACGTCAAAATTCGGGAATCTATGGCTACACCTTC.

The rearrangement links TRBV5-6 to TRBJ1-4; perhaps TRBD1 as D (6 bases). Germline V CDR1 and CDR2: SGHDT, YYEEEE. Trimming removed 3 bases from V and 7 bases from J, with 16 bases in between. CDR3 length: 15 amino acids. The CDR3 DNA sequence: TGTGCCAGCAGCTCCCCGGGGGGGCCAGGTGAAAAACTGTTTTTT. This codes for CASSSPGGPGEKLFF.

The rearrangement links TRBV4-2 to TRBJ2-5, with 9 bases matching TRBD1. The J call may be wrong; the DNA end is better matched by TRBJ2-7. Per germline, CDR1 LGHNA and CDR2 YNFKEQ. This CDR3 is 12 amino acids long. The CDR3 is CASSRTGDEQYF. The CDR3 region has the DNA TGTGCCAGCAGCCGGACAGGGGACGAGCAGTACTTC.

V and J are TRBV5-1 and TRBJ1-3, with TRBD1 as a possible D gene (6 bases). Trimming cost V 4 bases and J 7 bases, with 15 bases left between them. CDR3 length equals 14 residues. CDR1 and CDR2 from the germline V gene are SGHRS and YFSETQ. CDR3 sequence (DNA): TGCGCCAGCAGCCTAGGGACAACCGCTAACACCATATATTTT. Protein product: CASSLGTTANTIYF. Full variable domain (remainder filled in from reference TRBV5-1 and TRBJ1-3): KAGVTQTPRYLIKTRGQQVTLSCSPISGHRSVSWYQQTPGQGLQFLFEYFSETQRNKGNFPGRFSGRQFSNSRSEMNVSTLELGDSALYLCASSLGTTANTIYFGEGSWLTVV.

CDR3 in amino acids: CASSQGGGRAYEQYF. The CDR3 nucleotides are TGTGCCAGCAGCCAAGGGGGGGGACGGGCCTACGAGCAGTACTTC. This chain joins TRBV4-2 and TRBJ2-7, with 7 bases identical to TRBD2. With 1 base clipped from V and 2 bases from J, the junction kept 5 bases outside the gene matches. The CDR3 runs to 15 residues. Germline lookup yields CDR1 LGHNA and CDR2 YNFKEQ.

This sequence joins TRBV13 and TRBJ1-1; 12 nucleotides line up with TRBD1. Germline lookup yields CDR1 PRHDT and CDR2 FYEKMQ (reference sequence). The CDR3 totals 16 residues. Trimming at V came to 2 bases and at J to 4 bases, leaving 5 bases not matched to a gene. The CDR3 sequence: CASSLWGQGAGTEAFF. The CDR3 DNA reads as TGTGCCAGCAGCTTATGGGGACAGGGGGCTGGCACTGAAGCTTTCTTT.

The chain employs TRBV2 and TRBJ1-5; D is uncertain. Germline V gene data show CDR1 as SNHLY and CDR2 as FYNNEI. The CDR3 is made up of 14 amino acids. Trimming took off 4 bases at V and 0 bases at J, with 7 bases between the two ends. CDR3 sequence (DNA): TGTGCCAGCAGTGCGGTCCATAGCAATCAGCCCCAGCATTTT. Translation: CASSAVHSNQPQHF.

J is TRBJ2-7 and V is TRBV10-3; TRBD1 agrees at 8 bases. The CDR3 length is 14 residues. Per germline, CDR1 ENHRY and CDR2 SYGVKD. Trimming at V came to 6 bases and at J to 2 bases, leaving 6 bases not matched to a gene. The CDR3 is CAISSGTGTYEQYF. The CDR3 nucleotides are TGTGCCATCAGCTCCGGGACAGGAACCTACGAGCAGTACTTC.

CDR3 residues: CASSQAGGYTEAFF. In nucleotides, the CDR3 is TGCGCCAGCAGCCAAGCGGGGGGATACACTGAAGCTTTCTTT. This chain links TRBV5-1 with TRBJ1-1; possible D gene TRBD1, 5 bases. Germline CDR1 and CDR2: SGHRS and YFSETQ. CDR3 length: 14 residues. Trimming took off 4 bases at V and 3 bases at J, with 13 bases between the two ends. Filled out from reference TRBV5-1 and TRBJ1-1, the complete variable domain reads KAGVTQTPRYLIKTRGQQVTLSCSPISGHRSVSWYQQTPGQGLQFLFEYFSETQRNKGNFPGRFSGRQFSNSRSEMNVSTLELGDSALYLCASSQAGGYTEAFFGQGTRLTVV.

This clone is a singleton in its sample. The V call is TRBV5-4, the J call TRBJ1-2, with 7 bases that match TRBD1. The germline V gene encodes CDR1 SGHNT and CDR2 YYREEE (reference sequence). CDR3 length: 15 amino acids. J gave up 9 bases and V 2 bases, and 13 bases lay outside the gene matches. CDR3 amino acids: CASSLNPGGYNSYTF. The CDR3 coding sequence is TGTGCCAGCAGCTTAAATCCAGGGGGATACAATAGCTACACCTTC. Using reference TRBV5-4 and TRBJ1-2 for the parts outside the CDR3, the full variable domain is ETGVTQSPTHLIKTRGQQVTLRCSSQSGHNTVSWYQQALGQGPQFIFQYYREEENGRGNFPPRFSGLQFPNYSSELNVNALELDDSALYLCASSLNPGGYNSYTFGSGTRLTVV.

The V and J genes are TRBV28 and TRBJ1-2; TRBD1 matches at 7 bases. From germline, CDR1 is MDHEN and CDR2 SYDVKM. J lost 5 bases, V lost 6 bases, and 3 bases had no gene match. The CDR3 loop spans 12 amino acids. This CDR3 reads CASSGTVYGYTF. CDR3 nucleotides: TGTGCCAGCAGCGGGACAGTTTATGGCTACACCTTC.